These T cell receptor beta chains were read from a single sample in a study of T-cell memory formation after mild COVID-19. Each CDR3 protein gets one entry after TCRdb re-called the 5' RACE reads with MiXCR. Among 350,000 to 450,000 distinct CDR3 sequences listed, under 30% were seen once. The sample comprised PBMCs or a T cell subset sorted from them (not recorded which). These receptors all stem from an adult woman who had mild COVID-19 (a few samples of this study predate the infection). Cell type and time point are not known. The CDR3 runs from the conserved cysteine through the conserved F or W. A D gene is named only where the DNA matches it firmly. Expanded clones are given a class, and other clones once, few, many or no size at all.

abundance,j_gene,d_gene,v_gene,CDR3aa,CDR3nt
many,TRBJ1-1,.,TRBV2,CASTGAENTEAFF,TGTGCCAGCACCGGGGCGGAGAACACTGAAGCTTTCTTT
few,TRBJ1-2,.,TRBV27,CASRRVIVLHYGYTF,TGTGCCAGCAGGCGGGTGATTGTACTCCATTATGGCTACACCTTC
few,TRBJ2-1,TRBD2,TRBV7-9,CASSSGLAEQFF,TGTGCCAGCAGCTCGGGACTAGCTGAGCAGTTCTTC
few,TRBJ1-5,.,TRBV6-1,CASSEMAGRHQPQHF,TGTGCCAGCAGTGAAATGGCAGGGAGGCACCAGCCCCAGCATTTT
.,TRBJ2-5,.,TRBV7-6,CASSLGAQWKETQYF,TGTGCCAGCAGCTTAGGCGCACAGTGGAAAGAGACCCAGTACTTC
.,TRBJ1-1,.,TRBV29-1,CSVEDRGPGAFF,TGCAGCGTTGAAGATCGTGGACCGGGGGCTTTCTTT
.,TRBJ2-7,TRBD2,TRBV30,CAWSVPSGSNHEQYF,TGTGCCTGGAGTGTACCTAGCGGGAGTAACCACGAGCAGTACTTC
few,TRBJ2-5,TRBD2,TRBV9,CASSNGLAGVSETQYF,TGTGCCAGCAGCAACGGACTAGCGGGAGTTTCTGAGACCCAGTACTTC
.,TRBJ2-7,TRBD2,TRBV6-5,CASARAGQPYEQYF,TGTGCCAGCGCAAGAGCGGGGCAGCCCTACGAGCAGTACTTC
.,TRBJ1-3,.,TRBV9,CASSVERNTIYF,TGTGCCAGCAGCGTAGAGCGAAACACCATATATTTT
.,TRBJ2-1,.,TRBV3-1,CASSHLQGGPYNEQFF,TGTGCCAGCAGCCACTTACAGGGTGGTCCCTACAATGAGCAGTTCTTC
few,TRBJ1-2,TRBD1,TRBV20-1,CSARTGGPLRYGYTF,TGCAGTGCTCGGACAGGGGGACCACTCCGCTATGGCTACACCTTC
few,TRBJ1-2,TRBD1,TRBV11-2,CASSGLTRDSYGYTF,TGTGCCAGCAGCGGCCTAACCCGGGACAGCTATGGCTACACCTTC
few,TRBJ2-2,TRBD2,TRBV5-1,CASSRSGTSGGANTGELFF,TGCGCCAGCAGTCGATCCGGGACTAGCGGGGGCGCGAACACCGGGGAGCTGTTTTTT
.,TRBJ1-5,.,TRBV6-6,CASSYIQGRGNQPQHF,TGTGCCAGCAGTTATATTCAAGGGCGAGGGAATCAGCCCCAGCATTTT
.,TRBJ2-7,TRBD2,TRBV11-2,CASSPRGSGVYEQYF,TGTGCCAGCAGCCCCCGGGGGAGCGGGGTCTACGAGCAGTACTTC
few,TRBJ2-7,TRBD2,TRBV7-2,CASSPGTSGVAYEQYF,TGTGCCAGCAGCCCCGGGACTAGCGGGGTTGCCTACGAGCAGTACTTC
.,TRBJ1-1,.,TRBV27,CASSPHRDPRAFF,TGTGCCAGCAGTCCACACCGGGACCCTCGAGCTTTCTTT
few,TRBJ1-2,TRBD1,TRBV12-3/TRBV12-4,CASSPDRDHGYTF,TGTGCCAGCAGCCCCGACAGGGACCATGGCTACACCTTC
.,TRBJ2-2,TRBD2,TRBV19,CALRGANTGELFF,TGTGCCTTGCGGGGGGCTAACACCGGGGAGCTGTTTTTT
.,TRBJ2-1,.,TRBV15,CATSRVRGLYNEQFF,TGTGCCACCAGCAGAGTAAGAGGGCTCTACAATGAGCAGTTCTTC
once,TRBJ2-7,TRBD1,TRBV6-2/TRBV6-3,CASRHTGRGNHEQYF,TGTGCCAGCAGACACACGGGCAGGGGGAATCACGAGCAGTACTTC
.,TRBJ2-5,TRBD1,TRBV10-3,CATRDSTQETQYF,TGTGCCACTCGGGACAGTACACAAGAGACCCAGTACTTC
.,TRBJ2-7,.,TRBV4-1,CASSQESRDSYEQYF,TGCGCCAGCAGCCAAGAAAGCAGGGATTCGTACGAGCAGTACTTC
.,TRBJ2-3,TRBD2,TRBV20-1,CSARVSGGAATQYF,TGCAGTGCTAGAGTTAGCGGGGGGGCCGCTACGCAGTATTTT
few,TRBJ1-6,.,TRBV6-5,CASSYSGTPGDSPLHF,TGTGCCAGCAGTTACTCCGGGACCCCCGGGGATTCACCCCTCCACTTT
.,TRBJ2-1,TRBD1,TRBV5-3,CARSLDREYEQFF,TGTGCCAGAAGCCTGGACAGGGAGTATGAGCAGTTCTTC
once,TRBJ1-2,.,TRBV12-3/TRBV12-4,CASSLLLEAGSFYTF,TGTGCCAGCAGTTTATTACTGGAGGCAGGATCTTTCTACACCTTC
.,TRBJ2-2,.,TRBV3-1,CASSHGASGELFF,TGTGCCAGCAGCCATGGGGCCAGCGGGGAGCTGTTTTTT
.,TRBJ2-6,.,TRBV9,CASSVWAGANVLTF,TGTGCCAGCAGCGTTTGGGCTGGGGCCAACGTCCTGACTTTC
.,TRBJ2-2,.,TRBV27,CASSSSGELFF,TGTGCCAGCAGTTCAAGCGGGGAGCTGTTTTTT
few,TRBJ2-5,TRBD1,TRBV5-1,CASSVGQPNQETQYF,TGCGCCAGCAGCGTGGGACAGCCCAACCAAGAGACCCAGTACTTC
.,TRBJ1-6,.,TRBV12-3/TRBV12-4,CASSFGLYNSPLHF,TGTGCCAGCAGTTTCGGGTTATATAATTCACCCCTCCACTTT
few,TRBJ2-1,.,TRBV12-3/TRBV12-4,CAIGGDSYNEQFF,TGTGCCATTGGGGGCGACTCCTACAATGAGCAGTTCTTC
.,TRBJ2-7,.,TRBV7-2,CASSSAIMCGAYEQYF,TGTGCCAGCAGCTCAGCGATCATGTGCGGGGCCTACGAGCAGTACTTC
few,TRBJ2-5,TRBD1,TRBV4-2,CASSQDASRTGWETQYF,TGTGCCAGCAGCCAAGATGCGTCCAGGACAGGGTGGGAGACCCAGTACTTC
few,TRBJ2-3,TRBD2,TRBV27,CASSPGLAPDTQYF,TGTGCCAGCAGTCCGGGACTAGCGCCAGATACGCAGTATTTT
.,TRBJ2-3,.,TRBV6-5,CASSYVRGATDTQYF,TGTGCCAGCAGTTACGTACGGGGGGCCACGGATACGCAGTATTTT
.,TRBJ2-1,TRBD2,TRBV5-1,CASSRASGTNEQFF,TGCGCCAGCAGTCGAGCTAGCGGCACCAATGAGCAGTTCTTC
.,TRBJ1-5,.,TRBV19,CASTLSRGDDQPQHF,TGTGCCAGTACCCTAAGCCGGGGGGACGATCAGCCCCAGCATTTT
few,TRBJ1-1,.,TRBV14,CASSQNGGPNTEAFF,TGTGCCAGCAGCCAAAATGGGGGACCGAACACTGAAGCTTTCTTT
.,TRBJ2-1,TRBD2,TRBV6-5,CASSYPRTSGRDNEQFF,TGTGCCAGCAGTTACCCCCGGACTAGCGGGAGGGATAATGAGCAGTTCTTC
few,TRBJ2-7,TRBD2,TRBV3-1,CASSWTRVSYEQYF,TGTGCCAGCAGCTGGACTAGAGTTTCCTACGAGCAGTACTTC
.,TRBJ2-7,.,TRBV6-2/TRBV6-3,CATSKLVYEQYF,TGTGCCACTAGTAAACTAGTCTACGAGCAGTACTTC
few,TRBJ2-7,TRBD2,TRBV11-1,CASSLGLATYEQYF,TGTGCCAGCAGTCTAGGACTAGCGACCTACGAGCAGTACTTC
.,TRBJ2-7,.,TRBV12-3/TRBV12-4,CASSFRYTEQYF,TGTGCCAGCAGTTTTAGGTATACCGAGCAGTACTTC
.,TRBJ2-7,TRBD1,TRBV5-4,CASSPGQGSAYEQYF,TGTGCCAGCAGCCCAGGACAGGGTTCTGCCTACGAGCAGTACTTC
once,TRBJ1-2,.,TRBV5-1,CASSLVQMDNYGYTF,TGCGCCAGCAGCTTAGTCCAGATGGATAACTATGGCTACACCTTC
.,TRBJ2-7,.,TRBV5-4,CASREMAGQSPYEQYF,TGTGCCAGCAGGGAAATGGCGGGACAGTCCCCCTACGAGCAGTACTTC
few,TRBJ2-1,.,TRBV20-1,CSARARGVVANEQFF,TGCAGTGCGAGAGCCCGAGGCGTTGTGGCCAATGAGCAGTTCTTC
few,TRBJ1-1,TRBD1,TRBV30,CAWSDRGGTRRAFF,TGTGCCTGGAGTGACAGGGGCGGCACCAGGAGGGCTTTCTTT
few,TRBJ1-2,TRBD1,TRBV29-1,CSVATLTGGYGYTF,TGCAGCGTGGCGACCCTAACAGGGGGTTATGGCTACACCTTC
few,TRBJ1-2,TRBD1,TRBV20-1,CSARGQGASYGYTF,TGCAGTGCTAGGGGACAGGGGGCGAGCTATGGCTACACCTTC